The 8 T cell receptor beta chains listed next were all sequenced from one sample in a study of T cell clonality in common variable immunodeficiency. Method: immunoSEQ multiplex PCR; TCRdb's copy keeps in-frame clones and lacks some. This repertoire lists some 30,000 clones without singletons; 3.5% to 5.5% sits in the top ten. The sample comprised peripheral blood mononuclear cells. The receptor source for this set is a person between 18 and 75 years old in good health.

This clone appeared many times. Sequencing ends 3 residues short of the CDR3 end; the germline J gene provides the rest. V and J are TRBV18 and TRBJ2-7; D gene uncertain. Between the trimmed V and J ends, which lost 2 bases and 3 bases, there was a span of 5 bases. The CDR3 length is 12 residues. Germline CDR1 and CDR2: KGHSH and LQKENI. The sequenced CDR3 bases are TGTGCCAGCTCACCATCTCTCTACGAG. Translation: CASSPSLYE. The whole CDR3 sequence is CASSPSLYEQYF.

This clone occurred a few times. The sequence runs out 3 residues before the end of the CDR3; the remainder is reconstructed from the germline J gene. V and J are TRBV6-2 or TRBV6-3 and TRBJ2-3, with 10 bases lining up with TRBD2. CDR1 is MNHEY, CDR2 SVGEGT, per germline. The CDR3 spans 16 residues. The CDR3: CASSYSRLAGGETQYF. Incomplete CDR3 DNA: TGTGCCAGCAGTTACTCGCGACTAGCGGGTGGAGAGACG.

This clone was detected only a few times. The CDR3 is cut off 3 residues early in the read; its end comes from the germline J gene. The chain links TRBV5-4 to TRBJ2-1; D ambiguous. This CDR3 is 14 amino acids long. In germline, CDR1 is SGHNT, CDR2 YYREEE (reference sequence). V lost 0 bases and J lost 4, with 8 bases in between. The CDR3 sequence is CASSLEADYNEQFF. CDR3 DNA (partial): TGTGCCAGCAGCTTGGAGGCTGATTACAATGAG.

This clone was picked up many times. The sequenced fragment ends 3 residues before the CDR3 boundary, so the rest is inferred from the germline J gene. The chain joins TRBV30 to TRBJ1-5; no firm D call. The CDR3 spans 15 residues. CDR1 and CDR2 from the germline V gene are GTSNPN and SVGIG (reference sequence). Between the trimmed V and J ends, which lost 1 base and 4 bases, there was a span of 14 bases. The CDR3 bases that were read are TGTGCCTGGAGTGAGGGCACAACAGCAAATCAGCCC. Its protein is CAWSEGTTANQP. The CDR3 reads in full as CAWSEGTTANQPQHF.

This clone was counted only a few times. The read terminates 3 residues ahead of where the CDR3 ends, so the germline J gene completes it. J is TRBJ1-2 and V is TRBV7-6, with TRBD1 as a possible D gene (5 bases). Germline loops: CDR1 SGHVS, CDR2 FNYEAQ. The CDR3 runs to 17 residues. V shed 2 bases and J shed 2 bases, with 18 bases lying between them. CDR3 DNA (partial): TGTGCCAGCAGCTTACATCAACAAGTCAGGGTCAACTATGGC. Its protein product is CASSLHQQVRVNYG. The full CDR3 sequence reads CASSLHQQVRVNYGYTF.

There are many counts of this clone. From the germline J gene comes the end of the CDR3, since the read stops 3 residues before it. The chain links TRBV19 to TRBJ2-3, with 8 bases aligning to TRBD2. Trimming cost V 5 bases and J 3 bases; bases outside gene matches: 4. The V gene's germline CDR1 is LNHDA and CDR2 SQIVND (reference sequence). The CDR3 is 14 amino acids. The chain's CDR3 is CASSPPGGTDTQYF. The CDR3 DNA, read in part, is TGTGCCAGTAGTCCCCCGGGGGGGACAGATACG.

This clone has ten or more counts. Read coverage stops 3 residues before the CDR3 terminus; the germline J gene supplies the remainder. This chain joins TRBV13 and TRBJ2-7; 13 nucleotides line up with TRBD2. The germline gives CDR1 PRHDT, CDR2 FYEKMQ (reference sequence). The CDR3 contains 15 residues. J gave up 6 bases and V 3 bases, and 5 bases lay outside the gene matches. CDR3 DNA, as far as it was read: TGTGCCAGCAGCTTCGGACTAGCGGGAGATCCCGAG. This gives the protein CASSFGLAGDPE. The whole CDR3 protein reads CASSFGLAGDPEQYF.

This clone was detected many times. The read ends 3 residues before the CDR3 terminus; that terminus is restored from the germline J gene. The chain joins TRBV20-1 to TRBJ1-2, with unresolved D. This CDR3 comprises 15 residues. Trimming cost V 0 bases and J 0 bases, with 11 bases left between them. Germline-derived CDR1 and CDR2 are DFQATT and SNEGSKA (reference sequence). CDR3 bases read: TGCAGTGCTAGAGATCAGGTGGTACCTAACTATGGC. It specifies CSARDQVVPNYG. The full CDR3 protein is CSARDQVVPNYGYTF.